This T cell receptor (beta chain) was recovered during a study of T cells in Graves' hyperthyroidism and ophthalmopathy (dated by TCRdb to between 2019 and 2020). With respect to the entire study: Peripheral blood samples were taken at initial diagnosis, before any treatment was given. To identify distinguishing TCR V-J signatures, a discovery cohort of about a hundred patients was used, comprising fewer than 45 with Graves' ophthalmopathy and 57 with stable Graves' hyperthyroidism. An independent validation cohort of around 20 hyperthyroidism patients and more than 15 patients who later progressed to ophthalmopathy tested prospective prediction of ophthalmopathy. For training and testing, the 100 or so patients in the discovery cohort were randomly divided in a 7:3 ratio. In addition, the study compared T-cell repertoires in thyroid tissue and in blood from roughly six Graves' hyperthyroidism patients. Following sampling, methimazole starting at 30 mg daily was given to hyperthyroidism patients, and high-dose intravenous methylprednisolone was given to ophthalmopathy patients. TCR Vbeta CDR3 sequencing of 140 or so peripheral blood samples (over 40 ophthalmopathy, roughly 74 hyperthyroidism and roughly 17 progressor patients) is reported in the paper.

The TCR beta CDR3 regions were amplified from the RNA transcripts. For the first round of RT-PCR on the TCR CDR3, the HTBI primer set was used together with the Qiagen OneStep RT-PCR kit. A second multiplex PCR round built the libraries, followed by size selection and purification. Paired-end sequencing of the libraries was performed with 100 bp reads on an Illumina HiSeq2000. The authors' pipeline ran thus. Raw data were processed with SOAPnuke, discarding reads with adapters, uncalled bases, mean Phred below 15, or no exact constant-primer or identifier match. COPE v1.2.5 was used to merge the high-quality paired reads, and each unique nucleotide sequence was defined as a clonotype. MiTCR v1.1 was used to align clonotypes to the IMGT TRBV, TRBD and TRBJ reference segments. Only V-J combinations with frequency above 0.0001, covering about 99% of repertoires, were analysed. The TCS score was defined as the ratio of F50 (clonal expansion) to E x V (chaos), calculated using BLOSUM62-based TCRdist between CDR3 peptides within each V-J. Welch's t-statistics and random forest reduced around 510 V-J features to 13, which were used in a naive Bayes classifier (R e1071). Thyroid-blood repertoire similarity was quantified with the Morisita-Horn index. TCRdb's own reprocessing of the public reads used fastp at Q25 and MiXCR and kept productive beta chains. Every CDR3 protein is listed once, alongside the most common genes and DNA of its rows. These V and J calls are TCRdb output, not the study's own analysis. The sample has hundreds of thousands of distinct CDR3 sequences on record, just over 35% of them singletons. Approximately 31% of the sample lies in the top ten.

This clonotype was recorded many times. What antigen it recognizes has not been identified. The sample holds no much larger clone one base away, and base qualities are not on file. Graves' hyperthyroidism was defined as stable when no progression to ophthalmopathy occurred over 18 months of follow-up. Hyperthyroidism patients were aged 18 to 65 years and newly diagnosed, with disease duration of less than 2 months. Patients with uncontrolled infections, other autoimmune diseases, pregnancy or lactation were excluded. Diagnoses relied on clinical symptoms, serum thyroxine and TRAb, thyroid ultrasound and orbital computed tomography. PBMCs were separated from roughly 10 ml of fresh peripheral blood using Ficoll-Paque density gradient centrifugation. Total RNA was extracted using Trizol reagent, and RNA quality was assessed on an Agilent 2100 Bioanalyzer. Results and caveats for the whole study, not just this receptor: Ophthalmopathy was separated from stable hyperthyroidism by a 13 V-J signature model, with just over 85% sensitivity and 81% to 83% specificity obtained in cross-validation and 80%/75% obtained in testing. Most expanded thyroid clonotypes (frequency above 0.001) were also found in blood, which suggests that blood repertoires may mirror thyroid immune responses. Sample size was not statistically predetermined, and blinding of investigators to group allocation was not performed. In validation, progression to ophthalmopathy was predicted by the model with 70.59% sensitivity and around 76% specificity, a median of roughly 6.4 months before onset.

The CDR3 sequence holds 13 residues, the cysteine and phenylalanine included. The CDR3 DNA has 39 bases and is translated from base 1. Germline trimming: 4 bases from V, 6 bases from J; junction bases outside gene matches: 6. CDR1 is given as SQVTM and CDR2 as ANQGSEA, both from the germline V gene. In this chain, TRBV29-1 is recombined with TRBJ2-7; 10 of the junction bases match TRBD2. Sequenced sample: blood. The source of this sequence is a woman aged 40 to 49 with Graves' hyperthyroidism. The bases are TGCAGCGTTGCGAGCGGGAGGGTCTCCGAGCAGTACTTC. This is translated as CSVASGRVSEQYF.